The entry that follows covers one T cell receptor (beta chain) sequence. The target of this receptor is not known. No much larger clonotype is one base removed from it; base qualities were not supplied. These data are taken from a study of blood T cell repertoires in COVID-19 (TCRdb year 2020). About the investigation overall: Samples covering the acute and convalescent phases of COVID-19 were provided by collaborators in the United States, Italy and Spain. The material from the prospective study consisted of cDNA or gDNA derived from T cells, B-cell-depleted T cells, or PBMCs. The dataset comprised deeply sampled blood TCRbeta repertoires from subjects exposed to, actively infected with, or recovered from COVID-19. The repertoires were made available in a free public database intended to serve as a resource for research on the immune response to SARS-CoV-2. Samples came from the ongoing ImmuneRACE study (first 160 participants) plus 1,254 subjects from 6 global collaborators. Nearly every sample came with metadata listing a de-identified subject ID, COVID-19 status, age in years and sex. Where HLA class I and class II types were available, the types were taken from metadata supplied by the sample provider, not from assay-based typing. Overall study outcomes, separate from this receptor: Clinical and demographic metadata were provided uncurated, with the amount varying by source and participant.

The collaborating institutions used their own protocols to collect whole blood in K2EDTA tubes. For TCRbeta analysis, collaborator samples were shipped as frozen whole blood, as isolated PBMCs, or as DNA extracted from either sample type. Its CDR3 holds 16 amino acids, cysteine through phenylalanine. This entry keeps only the CDR3 DNA: 48 bases, framed from base 1. Between the V and J ends, shortened by 5 bases and 4 bases respectively, the junction contains 18 bases. CDR1 and CDR2 are read off the germline V gene as SGHTA and FQGNSA. The immunoSEQ Assay, a bias-controlled multiplex PCR, was used to amplify TCRbeta CDR3 regions from genomic DNA. Regarding the original processing steps: The number of nucleated cells in each sample was estimated by amplification of reference gene primers within the assay. To quantify the absolute abundance of each unique TCRbeta CDR3 rearrangement, sequence reads were collapsed and filtered. Productive Simpson clonality was computed per sample as the square root of Simpson's diversity index over productive rearrangements. This immuneACCESS table, as held by TCRdb, lists in-frame sequences with V and J called but not all clones. Of the missing ones, under half trace to an unresolved V gene in checked studies; the others have no known cause. That table supplies the V and J calls and clone size; D and trimming were determined from the DNA. Within this sample are around 57,000 clones, with approximately 79% of them counted one time only. Clones ranked in the top ten supply 4.5% to 7% of the sample.

This sequence uses TRBV7-2 and TRBJ2-1; a tentative D call is TRBD2 (7 bases match). The sequenced sample was peripheral blood. This TCR derives from a woman in her 70s with acute or convalescent COVID-19. The nucleotides are TGTGCCAGCAGCAAGGGGGGGTCCTCTACTTACAATGAGCAGTTCTTC. This translates into CASSKGGSSTYNEQFF.